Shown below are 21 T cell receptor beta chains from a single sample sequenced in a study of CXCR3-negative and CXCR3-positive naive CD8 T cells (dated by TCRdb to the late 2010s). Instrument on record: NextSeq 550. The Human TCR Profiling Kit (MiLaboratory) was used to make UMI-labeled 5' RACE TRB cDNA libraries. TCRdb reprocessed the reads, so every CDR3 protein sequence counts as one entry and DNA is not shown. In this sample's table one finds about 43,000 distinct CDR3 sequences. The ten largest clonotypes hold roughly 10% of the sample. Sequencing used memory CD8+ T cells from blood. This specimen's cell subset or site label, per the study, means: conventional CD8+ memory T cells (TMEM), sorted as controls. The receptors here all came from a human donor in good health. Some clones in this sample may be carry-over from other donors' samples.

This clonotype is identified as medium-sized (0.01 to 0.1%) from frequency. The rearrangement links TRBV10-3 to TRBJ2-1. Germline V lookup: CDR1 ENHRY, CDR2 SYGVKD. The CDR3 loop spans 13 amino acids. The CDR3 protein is CADPSEAPNEQFF.

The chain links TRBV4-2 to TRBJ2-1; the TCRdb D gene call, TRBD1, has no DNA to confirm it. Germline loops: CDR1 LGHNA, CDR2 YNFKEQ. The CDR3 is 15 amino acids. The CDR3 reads CASSQDSGDYNEQFF.

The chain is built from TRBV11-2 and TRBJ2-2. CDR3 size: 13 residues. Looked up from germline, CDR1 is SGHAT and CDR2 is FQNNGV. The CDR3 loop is CAIRRTNTGELFF.

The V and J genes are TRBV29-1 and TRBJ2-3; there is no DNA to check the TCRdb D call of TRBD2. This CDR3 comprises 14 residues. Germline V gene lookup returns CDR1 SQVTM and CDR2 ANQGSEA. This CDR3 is CSVGAGQRLDTQYF.

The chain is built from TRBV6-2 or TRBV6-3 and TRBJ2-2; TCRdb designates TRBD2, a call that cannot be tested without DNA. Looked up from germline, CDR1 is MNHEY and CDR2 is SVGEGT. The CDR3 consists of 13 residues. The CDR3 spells CASSYPSSGELFF.

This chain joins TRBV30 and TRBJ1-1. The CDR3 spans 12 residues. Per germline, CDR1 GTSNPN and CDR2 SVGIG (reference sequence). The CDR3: CAWSVPPPEAFF.

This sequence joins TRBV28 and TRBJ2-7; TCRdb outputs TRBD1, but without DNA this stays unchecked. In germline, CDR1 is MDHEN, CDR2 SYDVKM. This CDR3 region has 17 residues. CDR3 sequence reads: CATVIPPWSATTYEQYF.

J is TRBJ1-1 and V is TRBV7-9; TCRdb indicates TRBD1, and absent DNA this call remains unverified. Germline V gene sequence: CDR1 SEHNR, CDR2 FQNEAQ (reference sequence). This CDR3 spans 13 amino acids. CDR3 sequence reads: CASSPLDRGEAFF.

This CDR3 is CASSQEFRDLNTEDFF. The gene calls are TRBV4-2 and TRBJ1-1; TCRdb names TRBD1, which stays unverified in the absence of DNA. Germline CDR1 is LGHNA and CDR2 is YNFKEQ. The CDR3 sequence is 16 residues long.

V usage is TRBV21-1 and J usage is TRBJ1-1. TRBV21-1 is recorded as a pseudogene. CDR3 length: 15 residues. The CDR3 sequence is CASSKVSTANREAFF.

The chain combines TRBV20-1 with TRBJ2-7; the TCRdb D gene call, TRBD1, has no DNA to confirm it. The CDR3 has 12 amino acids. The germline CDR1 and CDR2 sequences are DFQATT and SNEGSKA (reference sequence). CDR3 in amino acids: CSAGGQPYEQYF.

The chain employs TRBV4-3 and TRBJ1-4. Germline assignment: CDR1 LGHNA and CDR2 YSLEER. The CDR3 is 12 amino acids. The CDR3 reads CASSQADEKLFF.

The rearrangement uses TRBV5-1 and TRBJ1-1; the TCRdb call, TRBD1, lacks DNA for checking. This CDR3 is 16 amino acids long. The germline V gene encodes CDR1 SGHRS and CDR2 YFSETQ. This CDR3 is CASSLRTGGMNTEAFF. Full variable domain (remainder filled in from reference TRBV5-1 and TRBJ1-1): KAGVTQTPRYLIKTRGQQVTLSCSPISGHRSVSWYQQTPGQGLQFLFEYFSETQRNKGNFPGRFSGRQFSNSRSEMNVSTLELGDSALYLCASSLRTGGMNTEAFFGQGTRLTVV.

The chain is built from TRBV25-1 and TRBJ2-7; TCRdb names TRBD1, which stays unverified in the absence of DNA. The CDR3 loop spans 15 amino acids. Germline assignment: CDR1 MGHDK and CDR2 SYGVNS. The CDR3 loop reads CASSRSGTGAYEQYF.

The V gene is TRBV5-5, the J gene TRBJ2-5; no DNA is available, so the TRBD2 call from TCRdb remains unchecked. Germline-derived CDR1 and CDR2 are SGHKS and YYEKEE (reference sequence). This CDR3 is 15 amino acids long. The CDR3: CASSLPGLPPETQYF.

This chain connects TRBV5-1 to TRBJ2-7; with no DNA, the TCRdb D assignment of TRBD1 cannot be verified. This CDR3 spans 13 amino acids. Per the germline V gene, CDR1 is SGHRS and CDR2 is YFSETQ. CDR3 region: CASSTTGGYEQYF.

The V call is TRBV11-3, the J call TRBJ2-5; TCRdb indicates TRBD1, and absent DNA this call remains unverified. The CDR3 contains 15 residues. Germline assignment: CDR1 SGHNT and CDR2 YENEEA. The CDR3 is CASSFTGGVQETQYF.

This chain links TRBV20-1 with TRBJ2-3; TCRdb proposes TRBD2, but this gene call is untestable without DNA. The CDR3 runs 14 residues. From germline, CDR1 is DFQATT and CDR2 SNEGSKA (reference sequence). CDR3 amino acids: CSAAGLAGADTQYF.

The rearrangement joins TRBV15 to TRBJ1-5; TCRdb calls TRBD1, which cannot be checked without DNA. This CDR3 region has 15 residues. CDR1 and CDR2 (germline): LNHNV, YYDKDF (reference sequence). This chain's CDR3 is CATSGDRGRNQPQHF.

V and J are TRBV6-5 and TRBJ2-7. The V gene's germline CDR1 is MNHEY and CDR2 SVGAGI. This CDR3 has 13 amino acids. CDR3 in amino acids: CASSYEATGEQYF.

CDR3 sequence: CSARDRGFSNEKLFF. This chain joins TRBV20-1 and TRBJ1-4; TCRdb's assignment of TRBD1 cannot be checked, as there is no DNA. Germline values: CDR1 DFQATT, CDR2 SNEGSKA (reference sequence). This CDR3 has 15 residues.